This T cell receptor (beta chain) was retrieved from a study of T cell repertoires in cytomegalovirus infection. Study context: The study used recently identified HLA-C-restricted and well-studied HLA-B-restricted CMV epitopes. Public TCR beta signatures indicated both CMV infection and matching HLA type. Study observations and caveats: In two of eight donors, the top clonotype was HLA-C-restricted CMV-specific. The study identified carriers of CMV plus the relevant HLA from cumulative public TCR beta family frequency.

With V trimmed by 3 bases and J by 7 bases, 3 bases remained unmatched. Germline assignment: CDR1 SGHTA and CDR2 FQGNSA. The CDR3 contains 14 residues. At least ten counts were recorded for this clonotype. Its antigen is not known. Via MiXCR, TCRdb re-called the reads, giving one row per CDR3 protein. Seen here are 300,000 or so distinct CDR3 sequences, roughly 25% observed once, and the top ten hold about an eighth. This specimen consisted of cultured PBMCs, obtained from culture after CMV antigen stimulation. The receptor's source is a human donor in good health (CMV status not recorded). Some clones in this sample may be carry-over from other donors' samples. The chain carries TRBV7-2 and TRBJ2-1; 10 bases line up with TRBD2. The CDR3 protein is CASSFPSGSNEQFF. The CDR3 coding sequence is TGTGCCAGCAGCTTCCCTAGCGGGAGTAATGAGCAGTTCTTC.